These 31 T cell receptor beta chains came from one sample sequenced in a study of HIV-infected children after antiretroviral therapy interruption. Treatment described: PENTA 11 planned treatment interruption arm or continuous ART arm. Unique molecular identifiers were included in an RNA-based 3' RACE TCR library. TCRdb itself ran the 3' RACE reads through MiXCR, one entry per CDR3 protein. The data show approximately 89,000 distinct CDR3 sequences, under 8% seen once. The specimen was CD45RA+ CD4+ T cells from PBMCs, pooled from several time points, collected from a donor given antiretroviral therapy, either interrupted or continuous. Subset noted: naive CD4+ CD45RA+ CD45RO- T cells. These receptors were collected from a pool of human donors with HIV.

This clonotype was observed many times. The J gene is TRBJ1-5, the V gene TRBV23-1; TRBD1 aligns across 8 bases. TRBV23-1 carries the ORF label, with uncertain function. After removal of 6 bases from V and 4 bases from J, the junction contained 11 bases not matched to a gene. The CDR3 totals 16 residues. CDR3 nucleotide sequence: TGCGCCAGCAGGGGACAGGTGGTTGGCCCAAATCAGCCCCAGCATTTT. Protein sequence: CASRGQVVGPNQPQHF.

This clonotype was counted at least ten times. The V call is TRBV27, the J call TRBJ2-7; 9 bases map to TRBD1. After removal of 4 bases from V and 3 bases from J, the junction contained 7 bases not matched to a gene. The CDR3 is made up of 15 amino acids. Germline V lookup: CDR1 MNHEY, CDR2 SMNVEV (reference sequence). The CDR3 bases are TGTGCCAGCAGTTCACCGGGACAGGGAGACTACGAGCAGTACTTC. Protein product: CASSSPGQGDYEQYF.

This clonotype was counted ten times or more. This rearrangement joins TRBV20-1 to TRBJ1-5, with TRBD1 identical over 9 bases. Germline CDR1 reads DFQATT; CDR2 reads SNEGSKA (reference sequence). Unmatched junction bases numbered 5, after V lost 8 bases and J lost 0 bases. The CDR3 totals 14 residues. This chain's CDR3 is CSWGQGDSNQPQHF. In DNA form, the CDR3 reads TGCAGTTGGGGACAGGGAGATAGCAATCAGCCCCAGCATTTT.

This clonotype has a count of ten or more. The J gene is TRBJ2-5, the V gene TRBV5-1; D may match TRBD1 or TRBD2 (6 bases each). This CDR3 region has 16 residues. The germline gives CDR1 SGHRS, CDR2 YFSETQ. V lost 0 bases to trimming and J lost 2 bases, with 14 bases between them. The CDR3 nucleotides read TGCGCCAGCAGCTTGGTGACGGGGGCACCTCAAGAGACCCAGTACTTC. Amino acids: CASSLVTGAPQETQYF. Using reference TRBV5-1 and TRBJ2-5 for the parts outside the CDR3, the full variable domain is KAGVTQTPRYLIKTRGQQVTLSCSPISGHRSVSWYQQTPGQGLQFLFEYFSETQRNKGNFPGRFSGRQFSNSRSEMNVSTLELGDSALYLCASSLVTGAPQETQYFGPGTRLLVL.

The table lists this clonotype with a few counts. The J gene is TRBJ2-5, the V gene TRBV9; a possible D gene is TRBD2 (7 bases). The V gene's germline CDR1 is SGDLS and CDR2 YYNGEE. Trimming removed 3 bases at V and 4 bases at J, with 16 bases between. This CDR3 is 15 amino acids long. CDR3 DNA sequence: TGTGCCAGCAGCGCACGGGGGCGGGAGAGAGAGACCCAGTACTTC. The encoded protein is CASSARGRERETQYF.

This clonotype occurred many times. The J gene is TRBJ1-1, the V gene TRBV29-1; D not resolved. Germline V gene lookup returns CDR1 SQVTM and CDR2 ANQGSEA. Trimming stripped 3 bases from V and 7 bases from J, with 15 bases between. The CDR3 length is 13 residues. Here the CDR3 DNA reads TGCAGCGTTGAGGGAGGTAACGGGATTGAAGCTTTCTTT. As protein: CSVEGGNGIEAFF. Looking up the rest from reference TRBV29-1 and TRBJ1-1 gives the full variable domain: SAVISQKPSRDICQRGTSLTIQCQVDSQVTMMFWYRQQPGQSLTLIATANQGSEATYESGFVIDKFPISRPNLTFSTLTVSNMSPEDSSIYLCSVEGGNGIEAFFGQGTRLTVV.

This clonotype appeared many times. This sequence joins TRBV14 and TRBJ1-1; perhaps TRBD1 as D (5 bases). CDR1 SGHDN and CDR2 FVKESK come from the germline V gene. CDR3 size: 12 residues. V lost 3 bases and J lost 11, with 13 bases in between. As DNA, the CDR3 is TGTGCCAGCAGCCAGTATCTCAGGGCCGCTTTCTTT. It yields the protein CASSQYLRAAFF.

In this sample, this clonotype turned up many times. The chain recombines TRBV7-9 with TRBJ2-3, with TRBD2 identical over 13 bases. Germline V gives CDR1 SEHNR, CDR2 FQNEAQ (reference sequence). J was trimmed by 3 bases and V by 5 bases; bases with no gene match: 5. The CDR3 length is 16 residues. Written as DNA, the CDR3 is TGTGCCAGCAGCGTGGGACTAGCGGGGTGGACAGATACGCAGTATTTT. Translating gives CASSVGLAGWTDTQYF.

In its sample, this clonotype was seen many times. This chain joins TRBV5-1 and TRBJ2-5; 8 bases are shared with TRBD2. CDR3 length: 15 amino acids. In germline, CDR1 is SGHRS, CDR2 YFSETQ. J gave up 2 bases and V 2 bases, and 5 bases lay outside the gene matches. CDR3 nucleotides: TGCGCCAGCAGCTTACTTACTAGCGGTCAAGAGACCCAGTACTTC. Translation: CASSLLTSGQETQYF.

This clonotype was counted at least ten times. V usage is TRBV20-1 and J usage is TRBJ2-2; D remains ambiguous. The CDR3 is 15 residues long. The V end lost 0 bases, the J end lost 2 bases, and 10 bases lay between the germline ends. Germline V CDR1 and CDR2: DFQATT, SNEGSKA (reference sequence). The CDR3 reads CSARDPHQNTGELFF. The CDR3 DNA reads TGCAGTGCTAGAGATCCGCACCAAAACACCGGGGAGCTGTTTTTT.

This clonotype has only a few counts. V and J are TRBV19 and TRBJ1-3; the D gene is possibly TRBD1 (6 bases). The CDR3 contains 14 residues. The ends were cut back, 10 bases at V and 2 bases at J, with 15 bases in the middle. CDR1 and CDR2 (germline): LNHDA, SQIVND (reference sequence). CDR3 nucleotides: TGTGCCACTCAATCAGGGGAAGCTGGAAACACCATATATTTT. It yields the protein CATQSGEAGNTIYF.

This sequence joins TRBV18 and TRBJ1-1; D uncertain. With 9 bases removed from V and 5 bases from J, the gap between germline ends came to 13 bases. The CDR3 has 12 amino acids. Looked up from germline, CDR1 is KGHSH and CDR2 is LQKENI. As DNA, the CDR3 is TGTGCCAGTATCGGGGTAGGAACTGAAGCTTTCTTT. Its protein is CASIGVGTEAFF.

V is TRBV6-2 or TRBV6-3 and J is TRBJ2-6; D is uncertain. Germline loops: CDR1 MNHEY, CDR2 SVGEGT. The CDR3 extends over 11 amino acids. Trimming cost V 8 bases and J 2 bases, with 1 base left between them. CDR3 DNA: TGTGCCAGCGCTGGGGCCAACGTCCTGACTTTC. This encodes CASAGANVLTF.

This clonotype was detected many times. The J gene is TRBJ1-5, the V gene TRBV6-1; tentatively, D is TRBD1 (5 bases). The V end was cut by 1 base, the J end by 6 bases, with 13 bases between. The CDR3 runs to 15 residues. Germline lookup yields CDR1 MNHNS and CDR2 SASEGT. The CDR3 nucleotides read TGTGCCAGCAGTGAAGGGGGGACGGTGGGTCAGCCCCAGCATTTT. Its translation is CASSEGGTVGQPQHF.

This clonotype showed up many times. J is TRBJ1-2 and V is TRBV3-1; a weak D match, TRBD1 (5 bases). The CDR3 consists of 15 residues. Trimming removed 0 bases from V and 2 bases from J, with 10 bases in between. Germline assignment: CDR1 LGHDT and CDR2 YNNKEL (reference sequence). The CDR3 DNA reads as TGTGCCAGCAGCCAAGACGGGGGTACGAACTATGGCTACACCTTC. The encoded protein is CASSQDGGTNYGYTF.

This clonotype was observed at least ten times. Written as DNA, the CDR3 is TGTGCCACCAGTGACCGGGGCAATCAGCCCCAGCATTTT. Translated, it gives CATSDRGNQPQHF. The rearrangement joins TRBV24-1 to TRBJ1-5; no definite D call. The V gene lost 4 bases and the J gene lost 2 bases, with 5 bases spanning the gap. This CDR3 is built from 13 residues. Germline lookup yields CDR1 KGHDR and CDR2 SFDVKD.

The chain links TRBV12-3 or TRBV12-4 to TRBJ1-5; tentatively, D is TRBD1 (5 bases). The CDR3 has 13 residues. V lost 6 bases, J lost 5 bases, and 11 bases lay in between. The CDR3 sequence: CASRGDFHQPQHF. CDR3 nucleotides: TGTGCCAGCAGAGGGGACTTCCATCAGCCCCAGCATTTT.

This clonotype was observed many times. This chain connects TRBV14 to TRBJ2-7, with D tentatively TRBD1 or TRBD2 (5 bases each). V was shortened by 1 base and J by 2 bases, with 6 bases between the two germline ends. The germline CDR1 and CDR2 sequences are SGHDN and FVKESK. The CDR3 length is 13 residues. CDR3 DNA: TGTGCCAGCAGCCAAGGGGGACCCTACGAGCAGTACTTC. This translates into CASSQGGPYEQYF.

This clonotype has only a few counts. The chain joins TRBV24-1 to TRBJ2-1; 8 nucleotides match TRBD2. V dropped 3 bases and J dropped 7; count of bases not matched to a gene: 10. Looked up from germline, CDR1 is KGHDR and CDR2 is SFDVKD. The CDR3 length is 16 residues. Here the CDR3 DNA reads TGTGCCACCAGTGATCCCCTAAGCGGGAGTCTGAATGAGCAGTTCTTC. Amino acid sequence: CATSDPLSGSLNEQFF.

This clonotype has at least ten counts. The V gene is TRBV6-6, the J gene TRBJ1-2; 7 bases align to TRBD1. Trimming at V came to 0 bases and at J to 7 bases, leaving 5 bases not matched to a gene. CDR3 length: 14 residues. Germline V CDR1 and CDR2: MNHNY, SVGAGI (reference sequence). The CDR3 is CASSYSGQSRGYTF. The DNA for the CDR3 is TGTGCCAGCAGTTACTCGGGACAGTCTCGTGGCTACACCTTC.

This clonotype was counted ten times or more. The chain employs TRBV5-1 and TRBJ2-2, with D possibly TRBD2 on 5 matching bases. V was clipped by 0 bases and J by 7 bases, with 10 bases between them. CDR3 size: 14 residues. In germline, CDR1 is SGHRS, CDR2 YFSETQ. As DNA, the CDR3 is TGCGCCAGCAGCTTGGAAGCGGTTGGCGGGGAGCTGTTTTTT. Protein: CASSLEAVGGELFF. The full variable domain, with the rest looked up from reference TRBV5-1 and TRBJ2-2, is KAGVTQTPRYLIKTRGQQVTLSCSPISGHRSVSWYQQTPGQGLQFLFEYFSETQRNKGNFPGRFSGRQFSNSRSEMNVSTLELGDSALYLCASSLEAVGGELFFGEGSRLTVL.

This clonotype has just a few counts. The genes are TRBV30 and TRBJ1-1, with D possibly matching TRBD1 (5 bases). Trimming took off 3 bases at V and 0 bases at J, with 11 bases between the two ends. The CDR3 has 14 residues. CDR1 is GTSNPN and CDR2 is SVGIG in the germline V gene (reference sequence). The CDR3 here is CAWRLRTLNTEAFF. CDR3 nucleotide sequence: TGTGCCTGGAGACTAAGGACACTGAACACTGAAGCTTTCTTT.

This clonotype has ten or more counts. The chain carries TRBV28 and TRBJ2-4; D unclear. Germline V gene data show CDR1 as MDHEN and CDR2 as SYDVKM. V was clipped by 7 bases and J by 0 bases, with 13 bases between them. CDR3 length: 15 amino acids. The DNA of the CDR3 is TGTGCCAGCAAGGGTTTTGGTTCAGCCAAAAACATTCAGTACTTC. This codes for CASKGFGSAKNIQYF.

This clonotype was recorded at least ten times. The chain links TRBV20-1 to TRBJ1-1; a possible D gene is TRBD1 (5 bases). The CDR3 sequence is 15 residues long. The V and J ends lost 0 bases and 4 bases respectively, with 15 bases between them. CDR1 is DFQATT and CDR2 is SNEGSKA in the germline V gene (reference sequence). The CDR3 sequence is CSARDPWGEGTEAFF. The CDR3 DNA is TGCAGTGCTAGAGATCCATGGGGGGAGGGCACTGAAGCTTTCTTT.

This clonotype showed up many times. V is TRBV12-3 or TRBV12-4 and J is TRBJ1-5, with 10 bases identical to TRBD1. This CDR3 region has 15 residues. The trim removed 7 bases at V and 4 bases at J, leaving 7 bases unmatched. The CDR3 protein is CASMPGTGVNQPQHF. DNA of the CDR3: TGTGCCAGCATGCCGGGGACAGGGGTAAATCAGCCCCAGCATTTT.

This clonotype appeared many times. The chain is built from TRBV14 and TRBJ2-1; maybe TRBD2 (5 bases). Trimming cost V 3 bases and J 2 bases, with 17 bases left between them. This CDR3 comprises 17 residues. Germline loops: CDR1 SGHDN, CDR2 FVKESK. The CDR3 nucleotides are TGTGCCAGCAGCCACCCCACCCCCGAGGGTGCCTACAATGAGCAGTTCTTC. This encodes CASSHPTPEGAYNEQFF. The whole variable domain, filled in from reference TRBV14 and TRBJ2-1, reads EAGVTQFPSHSVIEKGQTVTLRCDPISGHDNLYWYRRVMGKEIKFLLHFVKESKQDESGMPNNRFLAERTGGTYSTLKVQPAELEDSGVYFCASSHPTPEGAYNEQFFGPGTRLTVL.

Only a few counts were recorded for this clonotype. This CDR3 is CASSLVLGQGGQPQHF. The CDR3 DNA reads as TGTGCCAGCAGTTTAGTTCTTGGGCAGGGCGGACAGCCCCAGCATTTT. The chain joins TRBV28 to TRBJ1-5; tentatively, D is TRBD1 (5 bases). The length of the CDR3 is 16 residues. Looked up from germline, CDR1 is MDHEN and CDR2 is SYDVKM. Trimming stripped 2 bases from V and 7 bases from J, with 18 bases between. Full variable domain (missing parts from reference TRBV28 and TRBJ1-5): DVKVTQSSRYLVKRTGEKVFLECVQDMDHENMFWYRQDPGLGLRLIYFSYDVKMKEKGDIPEGYSVSREKKERFSLILESASTNQTSMYLCASSLVLGQGGQPQHFGDGTRLSIL.

This clonotype was found many times. The chain employs TRBV11-2 and TRBJ1-1; D possibly corresponds to TRBD1 (5 bases). The CDR3 spans 14 residues. V shed 3 bases and J shed 4 bases, with 12 bases lying between them. CDR1 and CDR2 (germline): SGHAT, FQNNGV. The CDR3 spells CASSLIGGGTEAFF. The CDR3 coding sequence is TGTGCCAGCAGCTTGATTGGGGGGGGCACTGAAGCTTTCTTT.

This clonotype was observed at least ten times. The chain has TRBV12-3 or TRBV12-4 and TRBJ2-4; the D is unclear. The V end lost 3 bases, the J end lost 6 bases, and 12 bases lay between the germline ends. The CDR3 runs 14 residues. CDR3 protein: CASSFSAGVNIQYF. The CDR3 DNA sequence: TGTGCCAGCAGTTTTTCAGCCGGCGTAAACATTCAGTACTTC.

This clonotype was seen many times. This chain joins TRBV12-3 or TRBV12-4 and TRBJ2-4; 7 bases are shared with TRBD1. The CDR3 is made up of 13 amino acids. J lost 3 bases, V lost 4 bases, and 0 bases had no gene match. The CDR3 reads CASSWDSKNIQYF. The CDR3 DNA reads as TGTGCCAGCAGTTGGGACAGCAAAAACATTCAGTACTTC.

This clonotype was observed at least ten times. The chain is built from TRBV12-5 and TRBJ1-5, with 8 bases fitting TRBD1. V was pared by 6 bases and J by 0 bases, with 13 bases of the junction left unmatched. This CDR3 has 18 residues. Looked up from germline, CDR1 is LGHNT and CDR2 is FRNRAP. CDR3 nucleotide sequence: TGTGCTAGTGGACCATCGGGACAGGTTAATCCTAGCAATCAGCCCCAGCATTTT. This codes for CASGPSGQVNPSNQPQHF.